The rows below give T cell receptor beta chains drawn from one sample of a study of vaccination and CD4 T cells after COVID-19. These receptors are not linked to any known antigen. TCRdb processed the PCR reads anew with MiXCR; each CDR3 protein has one entry. The sample holds about 8,900 distinct CDR3 sequences; more than 35% are singletons and the top ten take 15% to 20%. The material sequenced was CD4+ T cells from blood, cultured in vitro. The source is a human donor who had recovered from COVID-19. CDR3s include the opening cysteine and the closing phenylalanine or tryptophan. A D gene is named only where the DNA matches it firmly. Clone size appears in some rows only: once, few, many, or a class for an expanded clone.

clone size,D gene,J gene,V gene,CDR3 protein,CDR3 DNA
medium-sized,NA,TRBJ1-5,TRBV10-2,CASSEPGPQPQHF,TGCGCCAGCAGTGAGCCGGGACCTCAGCCCCAGCATTTT
NA,NA,TRBJ2-5,TRBV5-1,CASSSGQMQETQYF,TGCGCCAGCAGCTCCGGACAGATGCAAGAGACCCAGTACTTC
NA,NA,TRBJ2-6,TRBV6-2/TRBV6-3,CASSYYGQGSSGANVLTF,TGTGCCAGCAGTTATTACGGCCAAGGGTCCTCTGGGGCCAACGTCCTGACTTTC
NA,NA,TRBJ2-3,TRBV6-1,CASSLELGATDTQYF,TGTGCCAGCAGCTTGGAGCTGGGGGCCACAGATACGCAGTATTTT
NA,NA,TRBJ2-1,TRBV15,CATSRAPRESSYNEQFF,TGTGCCACCAGCAGGGCTCCTAGGGAAAGCTCCTACAATGAGCAGTTCTTC
NA,NA,TRBJ1-6,TRBV27,CASAERSSYNSPLHF,TGTGCCAGTGCTGAACGGAGCTCCTATAATTCACCCCTCCACTTT
few,NA,TRBJ2-3,TRBV5-1,CASSSGRGGTDTQYF,TGCGCCAGCAGCTCCGGCAGGGGGGGAACAGATACGCAGTATTTT
few,NA,TRBJ1-5,TRBV27,CAGGSFSGQPQHF,TGTGCCGGAGGCTCCTTTTCGGGGCAGCCCCAGCATTTT
NA,NA,TRBJ1-3,TRBV19,CASPLRGSPGNTIYF,TGTGCCAGCCCCCTAAGAGGCAGTCCTGGAAACACCATATATTTT
NA,TRBD1,TRBJ2-1,TRBV19,CASSPTGARNEQFF,TGTGCCAGTAGCCCGACAGGGGCTAGGAATGAGCAGTTCTTC
medium-sized,TRBD1,TRBJ1-6,TRBV15,CATSRDYPGQGPIPLHF,TGTGCCACCAGCAGAGATTACCCGGGACAGGGGCCAATACCCCTCCACTTT
once,NA,TRBJ1-3,TRBV2,CASSERAITGNTIYF,TGTGCCAGCAGTGAAAGGGCGATTACTGGAAACACCATATATTTT
NA,TRBD1,TRBJ2-7,TRBV6-1,CASSALRRTGYEQYF,TGTGCCAGCAGTGCCCTTAGAAGGACAGGGTACGAGCAGTACTTC
NA,NA,TRBJ1-1,TRBV6-1,CASSGRGSFMNTEAFF,TGTGCCAGCAGCGGGAGGGGGAGCTTCATGAACACTGAAGCTTTCTTT
few,TRBD1,TRBJ2-1,TRBV6-5,CASSYSGQRYNEQFF,TGTGCCAGCAGTTACTCGGGACAGAGATACAATGAGCAGTTCTTC
few,NA,TRBJ2-2,TRBV5-1,CASSLDSSTGDTGELFF,TGCGCCAGCAGCTTGGACTCAAGCACAGGAGATACCGGGGAGCTGTTTTTT
NA,NA,TRBJ1-1,TRBV7-2,CASSLVTWGTEAFF,TGTGCCAGCAGCTTAGTAACCTGGGGCACTGAAGCTTTCTTT
few,NA,TRBJ2-1,TRBV27,CASSLDRQQFF,TGTGCCAGCAGCTTGGACAGACAGCAGTTCTTC
few,NA,TRBJ2-5,TRBV7-2,CASSPRMRGKETQYF,TGTGCCAGCAGCCCCCGCATGAGGGGCAAAGAGACCCAGTACTTC
NA,NA,TRBJ2-7,TRBV5-1,CASGEFYEQYF,TGCGCCAGCGGTGAGTTCTACGAGCAGTACTTC
NA,TRBD1,TRBJ2-3,TRBV7-9,CAPSAVRGLSTDTQYF,TGTGCCCCCTCGGCAGTTAGGGGGCTGAGCACAGATACGCAGTATTTT
NA,NA,TRBJ2-1,TRBV6-2/TRBV6-3,CASSYSGGRNNEQFF,TGTGCCAGCAGTTACTCCGGCGGGCGGAACAATGAGCAGTTCTTC
NA,NA,TRBJ2-1,TRBV30,CALASSSYNEQFF,TGTGCCTTAGCGTCAAGCTCCTACAATGAGCAGTTCTTC
NA,TRBD1,TRBJ2-7,TRBV19,CASSLGQGPLEQYF,TGTGCCAGTAGTCTTGGACAGGGGCCCCTCGAGCAGTACTTC
NA,TRBD1,TRBJ2-7,TRBV5-1,CASRTGQGYEQYF,TGCGCCAGCAGAACCGGACAGGGATACGAGCAGTACTTC
NA,NA,TRBJ2-6,TRBV7-2,CASSLSEVSGANVLTF,TGTGCCAGCAGCCTCTCAGAAGTCTCTGGGGCCAACGTCCTGACTTTC
NA,NA,TRBJ1-2,TRBV10-2,CASSETAGIGGYTF,TGCGCCAGCAGTGAAACGGCGGGGATCGGTGGCTACACCTTC
NA,TRBD2,TRBJ2-1,TRBV4-1,CASSLWGLAGGRGYNEQFF,TGCGCCAGCAGCCTCTGGGGACTAGCGGGGGGGCGAGGGTACAATGAGCAGTTCTTC
few,NA,TRBJ1-5,TRBV19,CASRWNSNQPQHF,TGTGCCAGTAGGTGGAATAGCAATCAGCCCCAGCATTTT
NA,TRBD2,TRBJ2-5,TRBV7-7,CASSRTSGGETQYF,TGTGCCAGCAGCCGGACTAGCGGGGGTGAGACCCAGTACTTC
few,TRBD1,TRBJ2-7,TRBV6-1,CASSERGGAVEQYF,TGTGCCAGCAGTGAACGAGGGGGCGCGGTCGAGCAGTACTTC
few,TRBD1,TRBJ2-1,TRBV6-5,CASSYSGQGAYNEQFF,TGTGCCAGCAGTTACTCAGGGCAGGGGGCCTACAATGAGCAGTTCTTC
NA,TRBD2,TRBJ2-1,TRBV12-3/TRBV12-4,CASSLALVAGDEQFF,TGTGCCAGCAGTTTAGCGCTGGTAGCGGGGGATGAGCAGTTCTTC
NA,NA,TRBJ1-2,TRBV7-9,CASSLAQDYGYTF,TGTGCCAGCAGCTTAGCACAGGACTATGGCTACACCTTC
few,TRBD1,TRBJ2-7,TRBV2,CASSRTGEQYF,TGTGCCAGCAGTCGGACAGGAGAGCAGTACTTC
NA,NA,TRBJ1-2,TRBV10-1,CASSNLVDYGYTF,TGCGCCAGCAGTAACCTCGTGGACTATGGCTACACCTTC
few,NA,TRBJ1-1,TRBV7-9,CASSSLQGWDTEAFF,TGTGCCAGCAGCTCGCTACAGGGTTGGGACACTGAAGCTTTCTTT
NA,NA,TRBJ2-1,TRBV20-1,CSAEGLYNEQFF,TGCAGTGCGGAGGGACTCTACAATGAGCAGTTCTTC
few,TRBD2,TRBJ2-2,TRBV11-3,CASSLASVAGGFPTGELFF,TGTGCCAGCAGCTTAGCCTCTGTAGCGGGTGGATTTCCAACCGGGGAGCTGTTTTTT
few,NA,TRBJ1-1,TRBV7-6,CASSLDRALGTEAFF,TGTGCCAGCAGCTTAGACAGGGCCTTGGGCACTGAAGCTTTCTTT
NA,TRBD1,TRBJ2-6,TRBV14,CASSAGDRVLFTGANVLTF,TGTGCCAGCAGCGCAGGAGACAGGGTCCTTTTTACCGGGGCCAACGTCCTGACTTTC
few,NA,TRBJ2-7,TRBV2,CASSPRTSTYEQYF,TGTGCCAGCAGCCCAAGGACATCCACCTACGAGCAGTACTTC
NA,TRBD2,TRBJ2-1,TRBV6-4,CASSDSMGNRGVIHEQFF,TGTGCCAGCAGTGACTCGATGGGAAATCGGGGGGTCATCCATGAGCAGTTCTTC
NA,NA,TRBJ1-5,TRBV20-1,CSARDLRDWGYSPQHF,TGCAGTGCTAGAGATCTCAGGGACTGGGGCTATTCGCCCCAGCATTTT
NA,NA,TRBJ2-7,TRBV6-1,CASSEGGYEQYF,TGTGCCAGCAGTGAAGGGGGGTACGAGCAGTACTTC
NA,NA,TRBJ1-2,TRBV6-1,CASTRDGGGYGYTF,TGTGCCAGCACCCGAGACGGAGGAGGCTATGGCTACACCTTC
NA,TRBD1,TRBJ1-5,TRBV11-3,CASSLKETGANQPQHF,TGTGCCAGCAGCTTAAAGGAGACAGGGGCCAATCAGCCCCAGCATTTT
NA,NA,TRBJ1-3,TRBV7-2,CASSLEQGVNTIYF,TGTGCCAGCAGCTTAGAACAGGGTGTAAACACCATATATTTT
NA,TRBD1,TRBJ2-7,TRBV7-9,CASSLGKLEGQGYGEQYF,TGTGCCAGCAGCTTGGGAAAGCTTGAGGGACAGGGGTATGGTGAGCAGTACTTC
NA,NA,TRBJ2-7,TRBV7-2,CASSSPGLIGYEQYF,TGTGCCAGCAGCAGTCCCGGGCTCATAGGCTACGAGCAGTACTTC